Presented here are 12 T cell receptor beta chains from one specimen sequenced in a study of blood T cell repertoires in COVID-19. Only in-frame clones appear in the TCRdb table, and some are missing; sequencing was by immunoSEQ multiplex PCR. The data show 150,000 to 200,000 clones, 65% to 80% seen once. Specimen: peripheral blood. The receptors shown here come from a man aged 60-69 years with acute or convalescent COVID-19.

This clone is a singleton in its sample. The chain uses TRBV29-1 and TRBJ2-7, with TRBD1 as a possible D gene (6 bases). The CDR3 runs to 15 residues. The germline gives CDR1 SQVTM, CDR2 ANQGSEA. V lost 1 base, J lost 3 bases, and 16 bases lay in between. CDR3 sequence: CSVEAVEGHVYEQYF. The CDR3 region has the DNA TGCAGCGTTGAAGCGGTTGAGGGACATGTCTACGAGCAGTACTTC.

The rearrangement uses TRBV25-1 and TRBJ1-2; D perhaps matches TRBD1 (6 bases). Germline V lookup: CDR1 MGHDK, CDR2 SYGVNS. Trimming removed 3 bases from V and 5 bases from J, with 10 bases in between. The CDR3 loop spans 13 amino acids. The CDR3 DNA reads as TGTGCCAGCAGTGATGGACAGCGTTATGGCTACACCTTC. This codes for CASSDGQRYGYTF.

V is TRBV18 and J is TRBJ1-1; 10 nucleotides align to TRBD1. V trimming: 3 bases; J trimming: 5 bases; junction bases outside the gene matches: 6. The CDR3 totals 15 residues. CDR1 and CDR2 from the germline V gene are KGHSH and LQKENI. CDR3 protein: CASSPPGQGGTEAFF. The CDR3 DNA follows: TGTGCCAGCTCACCGCCCGGACAGGGGGGGACTGAAGCTTTCTTT. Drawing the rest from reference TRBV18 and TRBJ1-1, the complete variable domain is NAGVMQNPRHLVRRRGQEARLRCSPMKGHSHVYWYRQLPEEGLKFMVYLQKENIIDESGMPKERFSAEFPKEGPSILRIQQVVRGDSAAYFCASSPPGQGGTEAFFGQGTRLTVV.

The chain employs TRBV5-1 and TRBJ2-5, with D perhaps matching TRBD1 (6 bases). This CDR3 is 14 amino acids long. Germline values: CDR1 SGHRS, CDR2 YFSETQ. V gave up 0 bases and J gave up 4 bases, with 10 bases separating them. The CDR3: CASSLETGRETQYF. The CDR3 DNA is TGCGCCAGCAGCTTGGAAACAGGGCGAGAGACCCAGTACTTC.

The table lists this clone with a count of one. For the CDR3, the DNA is TGCGCCAGCAGCCAGGTATGGGGGCAAAGCAATCAGCCCCAGCATTTT. Residues: CASSQVWGQSNQPQHF. The rearrangement links TRBV4-3 to TRBJ1-5; D perhaps matches TRBD1 (6 bases). The CDR3 extends over 16 amino acids. The germline V gene encodes CDR1 LGHNA and CDR2 YSLEER. V shed 3 bases and J shed 1 base, with 13 bases lying between them.

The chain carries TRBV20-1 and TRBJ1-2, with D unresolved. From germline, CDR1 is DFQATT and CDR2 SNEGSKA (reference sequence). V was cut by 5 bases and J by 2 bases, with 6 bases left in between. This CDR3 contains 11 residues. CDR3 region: CSAYGNYGYTF. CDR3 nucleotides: TGCAGTGCTTACGGGAACTATGGCTACACCTTC.

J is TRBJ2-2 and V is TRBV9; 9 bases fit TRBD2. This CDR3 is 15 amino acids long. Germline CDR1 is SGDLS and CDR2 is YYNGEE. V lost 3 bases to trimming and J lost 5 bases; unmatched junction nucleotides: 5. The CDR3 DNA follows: TGTGCCAGCAGCGGAGCGGGGGGTTTAACCGGGGAGCTGTTTTTT. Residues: CASSGAGGLTGELFF.

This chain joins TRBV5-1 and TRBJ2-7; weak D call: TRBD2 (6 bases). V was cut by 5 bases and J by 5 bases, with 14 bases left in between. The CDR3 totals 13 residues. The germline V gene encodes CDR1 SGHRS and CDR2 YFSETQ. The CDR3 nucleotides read TGCGCCAGCAGTCTCGGGAGCGGCAACGAGCAGTACTTC. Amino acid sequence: CASSLGSGNEQYF.

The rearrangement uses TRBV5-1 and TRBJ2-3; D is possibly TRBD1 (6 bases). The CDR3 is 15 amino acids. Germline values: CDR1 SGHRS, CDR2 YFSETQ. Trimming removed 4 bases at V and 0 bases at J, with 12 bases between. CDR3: CASSLGQKSTDTQYF. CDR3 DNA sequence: TGCGCCAGCAGCCTGGGACAAAAGAGCACAGATACGCAGTATTTT.

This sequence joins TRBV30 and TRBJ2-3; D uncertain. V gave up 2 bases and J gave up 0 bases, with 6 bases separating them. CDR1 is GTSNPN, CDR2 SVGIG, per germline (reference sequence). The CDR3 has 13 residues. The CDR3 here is CAWSPGSTDTQYF. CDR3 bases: TGTGCCTGGAGTCCAGGAAGCACAGATACGCAGTATTTT.

The CDR3, as DNA: TGTGCCTTTGACTTTCGACAGGGCGGGACTGAAGCTTTCTTT. Its protein product is CAFDFRQGGTEAFF. This chain links TRBV30 with TRBJ1-1; 7 nucleotides line up with TRBD1. In germline, CDR1 is GTSNPN, CDR2 SVGIG (reference sequence). The junction had 13 bases not matched to a gene; V was cut back by 7 bases and J by 5 bases. The CDR3 has 14 amino acids.

The CDR3 spells CAIKRRGAGGDTQYF. CDR3 nucleotide sequence: TGTGCCATCAAACGCCGGGGGGCCGGTGGAGATACGCAGTATTTT. V usage is TRBV7-2 and J usage is TRBJ2-3, with D perhaps TRBD2 (7 bases). The CDR3 contains 15 residues. Deletions cut 10 bases from V and 5 bases from J, with 22 bases between. Germline V lookup: CDR1 SGHTA, CDR2 FQGNSA.